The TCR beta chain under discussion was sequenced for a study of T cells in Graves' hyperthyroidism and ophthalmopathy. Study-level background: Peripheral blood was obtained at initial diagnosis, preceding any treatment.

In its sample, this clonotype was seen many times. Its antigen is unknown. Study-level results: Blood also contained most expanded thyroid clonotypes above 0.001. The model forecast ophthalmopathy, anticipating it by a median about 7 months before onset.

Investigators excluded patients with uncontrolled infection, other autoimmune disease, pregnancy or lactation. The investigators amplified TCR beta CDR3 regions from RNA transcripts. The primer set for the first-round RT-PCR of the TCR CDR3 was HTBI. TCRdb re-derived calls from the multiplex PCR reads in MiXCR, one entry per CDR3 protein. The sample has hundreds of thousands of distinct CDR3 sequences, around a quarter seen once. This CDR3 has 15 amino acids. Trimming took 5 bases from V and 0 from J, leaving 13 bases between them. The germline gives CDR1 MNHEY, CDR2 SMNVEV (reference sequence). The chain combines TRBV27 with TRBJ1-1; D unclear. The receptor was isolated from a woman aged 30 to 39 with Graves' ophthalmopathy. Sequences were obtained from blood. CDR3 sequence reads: CASSPRLGMNTEAFF. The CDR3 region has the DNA TGTGCCAGCAGTCCACGTTTGGGTATGAACACTGAAGCTTTCTTT.